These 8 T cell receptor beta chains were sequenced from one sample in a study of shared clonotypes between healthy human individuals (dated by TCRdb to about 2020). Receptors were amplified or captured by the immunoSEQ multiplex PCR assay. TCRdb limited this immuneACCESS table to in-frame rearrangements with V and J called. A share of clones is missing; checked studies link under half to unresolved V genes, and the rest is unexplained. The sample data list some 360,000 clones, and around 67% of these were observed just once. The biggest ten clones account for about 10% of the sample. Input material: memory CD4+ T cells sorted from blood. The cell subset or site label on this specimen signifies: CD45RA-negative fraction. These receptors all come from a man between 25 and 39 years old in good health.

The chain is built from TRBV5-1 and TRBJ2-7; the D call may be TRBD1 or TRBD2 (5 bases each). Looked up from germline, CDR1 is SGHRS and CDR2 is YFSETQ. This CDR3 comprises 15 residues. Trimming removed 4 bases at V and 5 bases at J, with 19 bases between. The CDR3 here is CASSPTRTGLDEQYF. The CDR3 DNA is TGCGCCAGCAGCCCTACGCGGACGGGGCTTGACGAGCAGTACTTC. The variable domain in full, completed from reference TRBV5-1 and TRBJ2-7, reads KAGVTQTPRYLIKTRGQQVTLSCSPISGHRSVSWYQQTPGQGLQFLFEYFSETQRNKGNFPGRFSGRQFSNSRSEMNVSTLELGDSALYLCASSPTRTGLDEQYFGPGTRLTVT.

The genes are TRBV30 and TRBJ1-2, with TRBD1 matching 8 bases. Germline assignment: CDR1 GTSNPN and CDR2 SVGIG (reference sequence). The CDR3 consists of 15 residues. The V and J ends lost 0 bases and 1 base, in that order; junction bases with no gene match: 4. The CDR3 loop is CAWSVAGQVNYGYTF. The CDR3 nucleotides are TGTGCCTGGAGTGTTGCGGGACAGGTTAACTATGGCTACACCTTC.

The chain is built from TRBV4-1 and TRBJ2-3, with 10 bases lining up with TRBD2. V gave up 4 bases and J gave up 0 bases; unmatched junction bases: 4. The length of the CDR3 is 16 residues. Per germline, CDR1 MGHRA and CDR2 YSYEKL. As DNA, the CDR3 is TGCGCCAGCAGCCCAGGACTAGCGGAAAGCACAGATACGCAGTATTTT. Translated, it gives CASSPGLAESTDTQYF.

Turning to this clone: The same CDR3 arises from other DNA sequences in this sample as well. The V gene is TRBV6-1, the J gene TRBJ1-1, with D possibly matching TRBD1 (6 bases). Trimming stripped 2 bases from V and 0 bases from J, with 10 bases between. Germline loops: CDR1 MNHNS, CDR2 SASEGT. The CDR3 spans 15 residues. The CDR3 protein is CASSERGGMNTEAFF. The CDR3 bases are TGTGCCAGCAGTGAACGGGGGGGCATGAACACTGAAGCTTTCTTT.

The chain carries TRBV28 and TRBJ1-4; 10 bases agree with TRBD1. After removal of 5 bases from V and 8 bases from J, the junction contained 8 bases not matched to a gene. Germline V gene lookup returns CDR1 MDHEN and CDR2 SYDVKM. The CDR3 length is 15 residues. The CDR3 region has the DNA TGTGCCAGCAGTATAACGGGGACAGGGGTGGAAAAACTGTTTTTT. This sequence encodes CASSITGTGVEKLFF.

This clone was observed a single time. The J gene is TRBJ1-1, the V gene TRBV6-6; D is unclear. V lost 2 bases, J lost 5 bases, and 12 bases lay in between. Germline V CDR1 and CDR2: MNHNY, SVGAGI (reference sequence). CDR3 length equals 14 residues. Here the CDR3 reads CASSYGLRRTEAFF. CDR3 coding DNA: TGTGCCAGCAGTTACGGCCTTCGGAGGACTGAAGCTTTCTTT.

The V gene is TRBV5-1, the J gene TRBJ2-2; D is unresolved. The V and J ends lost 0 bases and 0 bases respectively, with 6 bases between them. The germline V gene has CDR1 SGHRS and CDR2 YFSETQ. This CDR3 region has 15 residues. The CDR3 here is CASSLVQTNTGELFF. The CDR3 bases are TGCGCCAGCAGCTTGGTACAGACGAACACCGGGGAGCTGTTTTTT.

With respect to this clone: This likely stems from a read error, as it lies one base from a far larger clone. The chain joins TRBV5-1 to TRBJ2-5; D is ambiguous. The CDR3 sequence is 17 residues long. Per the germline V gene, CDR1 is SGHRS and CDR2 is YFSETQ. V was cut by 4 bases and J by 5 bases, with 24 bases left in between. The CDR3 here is CASSRKLSQDFRETQYF. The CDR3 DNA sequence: TGCGCCAGCAGCAGGAAGCTGAGTCAAGATTTCCGTGAGACCCAGTACTTC.